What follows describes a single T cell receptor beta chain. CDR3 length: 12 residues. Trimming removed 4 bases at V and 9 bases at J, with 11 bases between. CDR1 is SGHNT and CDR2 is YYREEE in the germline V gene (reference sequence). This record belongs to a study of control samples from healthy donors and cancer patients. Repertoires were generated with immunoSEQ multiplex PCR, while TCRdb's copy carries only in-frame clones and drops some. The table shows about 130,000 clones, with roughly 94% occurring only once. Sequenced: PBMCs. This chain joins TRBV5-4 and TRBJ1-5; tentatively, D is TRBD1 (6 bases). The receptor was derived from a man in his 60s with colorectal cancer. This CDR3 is CASSTDSGPQHF. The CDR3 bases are TGTGCCAGCAGCACGGACAGCGGGCCCCAGCATTTT.